This T cell receptor beta chain came from a study of response to subunit inactivated influenza vaccine. The study's findings and limits: Researchers suggested that each seasonal influenza vaccination recruits few new T cells.

A few counts support this clonotype. Antigen specificity is unknown. TCRdb itself ran the RT-PCR reads through MiXCR, one entry per CDR3 protein. Seen here are roughly 620,000 distinct CDR3 sequences, roughly 12% observed once, and the top ten hold 8% to 13%. The V gene end was trimmed by 4 bases and the J gene end by 0 bases; junction bases not matched to a gene: 4. CDR3 length: 15 residues. Germline V gene data show CDR1 as SGDLS and CDR2 as YYNGEE. The same data also went into a second study, on T cells expressing NK-cell markers. From that study: Generation of TCR beta cDNA was performed by 5'RACE template switching incorporating UMIs. Top CD8+ clonotypes included the dominant CD3+CD56+NKG2C+ clonotypes in six donors.

The J gene is TRBJ2-1, the V gene TRBV9, with 7 bases aligning to TRBD2. The specimen was PBMCs from blood, collected on the day of vaccination. The sequence was collected from a man aged 45-65 years who received an inactivated influenza vaccine. The CDR3 bases are TGTGCCAGCAGCCGTAGCGGGCCCTCCTACAATGAGCAGTTCTTC. This codes for CASSRSGPSYNEQFF.